Listed here are 19 T cell receptor beta chains from one sample, sequenced in a study of T cell repertoires in cytomegalovirus infection. No cognate antigen is known for these TCRs. TCRdb called the reads again in MiXCR, with one record for every CDR3 protein. The table lists roughly 500,000 distinct CDR3 sequences, about 39% of them singletons. This specimen was cultured PBMCs, taken from culture after CMV antigen stimulation. These receptor sequences come from a human donor in good health (CMV status not recorded). Some clones in this sample may be carry-over from other donors' samples.

V and J are TRBV4-2 and TRBJ1-3, with D uncertain. Germline CDR1 LGHNA, CDR2 YNFKEQ. CDR3 length: 12 residues. The V and J ends lost 5 bases and 3 bases respectively, with 5 bases between them. CDR3 in amino acids: CASSAVGNTIYF. DNA of the CDR3: TGTGCCAGCAGCGCCGTTGGAAACACCATATATTTT.

V and J are TRBV7-2 and TRBJ2-7; 8 nucleotides align to TRBD1. Germline V gene data show CDR1 as SGHTA and CDR2 as FQGNSA. Trimming cost V 3 bases and J 7 bases; bases outside gene matches: 5. The CDR3 spans 13 residues. The CDR3, as DNA: TGTGCCAGCAGCTTTTCAACAGGGGGAGAGCAGTACTTC. Its translation: CASSFSTGGEQYF.

This chain uses TRBV27 with TRBJ1-5, with 9 bases lining up with TRBD1. The V gene's germline CDR1 is MNHEY and CDR2 SMNVEV (reference sequence). The V segment lost 2 bases and the J segment 11 bases; nucleotides outside the gene matches: 7. The CDR3 totals 14 residues. The CDR3 protein is CASSLGTGLSAQHF. The CDR3, as DNA: TGTGCCAGCAGTTTAGGGACAGGGCTCTCAGCCCAGCATTTT.

V is TRBV7-9 and J is TRBJ2-3; D gene unclear. The CDR3 contains 16 residues. CDR1 is SEHNR and CDR2 is FQNEAQ in the germline V gene (reference sequence). Trimming shortened V by 3 bases and J by 0 bases, and 13 bases separated the two germline ends. CDR3 nucleotides: TGTGCCAGCAGCTTTTCAGCCTCGGACAGCACAGATACGCAGTATTTT. The encoded protein is CASSFSASDSTDTQYF.

The rearrangement uses TRBV6-2 or TRBV6-3 and TRBJ2-5; tentatively, D is TRBD1 or TRBD2 (5 bases each). Trimming took 7 bases from V and 0 from J, leaving 24 bases between them. Germline V CDR1 and CDR2: MNHEY, SVGEGT. The CDR3 runs 18 residues. DNA of the CDR3: TGTGCCAGCACGACGGCGAGCCGGGACCCCCGCTACCAAGAGACCCAGTACTTC. Residues: CASTTASRDPRYQETQYF.

The chain's CDR3 is CASSVGTFDYGYTF. As DNA, the CDR3 is TGTGCCAGCAGCGTAGGAACGTTCGACTATGGCTACACCTTC. The V gene is TRBV9, the J gene TRBJ1-2; D gene uncertain. The germline V and J ends were trimmed by 0 bases and 3 bases, with 9 bases remaining between them. Germline lookup yields CDR1 SGDLS and CDR2 YYNGEE. This CDR3 spans 14 amino acids. The full variable domain, in which reference TRBV9 and TRBJ1-2 provide the parts outside the CDR3, is DSGVTQTPKHLITATGQRVTLRCSPRSGDLSVYWYQQSLDQGLQFLIQYYNGEERAKGNILERFSAQQFPDLHSELNLSSLELGDSALYFCASSVGTFDYGYTFGSGTRLTVV.

The V and J genes are TRBV4-1 and TRBJ1-3; D gene ambiguous. Trimming cost V 5 bases and J 3 bases, with 17 bases left between them. Germline loops: CDR1 MGHRA, CDR2 YSYEKL. This CDR3 region has 16 residues. The CDR3 sequence: CASSYHFNGFGNTIYF. As DNA, the CDR3 is TGCGCCAGCAGCTATCACTTCAACGGCTTTGGAAACACCATATATTTT.

V is TRBV12-5 and J is TRBJ2-7; possible D gene TRBD2, 6 bases. CDR1 is LGHNT, CDR2 FRNRAP, per germline. V lost 5 bases to trimming and J lost 3 bases, with 17 bases between them. CDR3 size: 15 residues. The CDR3 DNA sequence: TGTGCTAGTGGTCCGGGGGAAGGGGCATTCTACGAGCAGTACTTC. This codes for CASGPGEGAFYEQYF.

This rearrangement joins TRBV2 to TRBJ2-3; the match to TRBD1 covers 8 bases. The CDR3 extends over 17 amino acids. J was trimmed by 3 bases and V by 6 bases; bases with no gene match: 14. Germline CDR1 and CDR2: SNHLY and FYNNEI. The CDR3 DNA follows: TGTGCCAGCAGGGGACGCCGGGACAGGCGGGGTACAGATACGCAGTATTTT. It yields the protein CASRGRRDRRGTDTQYF.

This CDR3 reads CASGAGGATNEKLFF. CDR3 sequence (DNA): TGTGCCAGCGGCGCCGGAGGGGCAACTAATGAAAAACTGTTTTTT. The chain carries TRBV6-5 and TRBJ1-4, with D maybe TRBD1 (5 bases). Germline CDR1 and CDR2: MNHEY and SVGAGI. The CDR3 runs to 15 residues. The V gene lost 8 bases and the J gene lost 0 bases, with 13 bases spanning the gap.

V gene TRBV27 combines with J gene TRBJ2-1, with D tentatively TRBD1 (6 bases). The CDR3 extends over 18 amino acids. V was trimmed by 5 bases and J by 5 bases, leaving 25 bases between them. Germline V gene sequence: CDR1 MNHEY, CDR2 SMNVEV (reference sequence). The CDR3 DNA sequence: TGTGCCAGCAGTGCCATACTCCAGGACAGTTTTGGGGACAATGAGCAGTTCTTC. As protein: CASSAILQDSFGDNEQFF.

The chain combines TRBV7-2 with TRBJ2-7; D remains ambiguous. The CDR3 is 13 amino acids. The germline V and J ends were trimmed by 1 base and 6 bases, with 10 bases remaining between them. Per germline, CDR1 SGHTA and CDR2 FQGNSA. The DNA of the CDR3 is TGTGCCAGCAGCTTAGAGAGCGCCCGCGAGCAGTACTTC. Amino acids: CASSLESAREQYF.

The chain uses TRBV7-2 and TRBJ2-1; 8 bases map to TRBD1. The germline V gene encodes CDR1 SGHTA and CDR2 FQGNSA. The V segment lost 5 bases and the J segment 2 bases; nucleotides outside the gene matches: 8. The CDR3 has 16 residues. Here the CDR3 reads CASSLQGARPYNEQFF. The CDR3 DNA is TGTGCCAGCAGCCTCCAGGGGGCGAGGCCCTACAATGAGCAGTTCTTC. Full variable domain (rest looked up from reference TRBV7-2 and TRBJ2-1): GAGVSQSPSNKVTEKGKDVELRCDPISGHTALYWYRQSLGQGLEFLIYFQGNSAPDKSGLPSDRFSAERTGGSVSTLTIQRTQQEDSAVYLCASSLQGARPYNEQFFGPGTRLTVL.

This chain connects TRBV20-1 to TRBJ1-1; no reliable D call. The CDR3 totals 11 residues. With 6 bases removed from V and 3 bases from J, the gap between germline ends came to 8 bases. Germline CDR1 and CDR2: DFQATT and SNEGSKA (reference sequence). The CDR3: CSAERDTEAFF. CDR3 in DNA: TGCAGTGCCGAGAGAGACACTGAAGCTTTCTTT.

This CDR3 is CASSSQGAISNQPQHF. CDR3 in DNA: TGTGCCAGCAGCTCACAGGGGGCGATTAGCAATCAGCCCCAGCATTTT. The V gene is TRBV7-8, the J gene TRBJ1-5, with TRBD1 matching over 9 bases. Germline lookup yields CDR1 SGHVS and CDR2 FQNEAQ. This CDR3 spans 16 amino acids. After removal of 4 bases from V and 0 bases from J, the junction contained 4 bases not matched to a gene.

V gene TRBV7-2 combines with J gene TRBJ2-2; TRBD2 is a possible D gene (6 bases). Germline CDR1 reads SGHTA; CDR2 reads FQGNSA. The CDR3 is 14 residues long. Trimming left V 5 bases short and J 3 bases short, with 10 bases between. The chain's CDR3 is CASSGGAYTGELFF. CDR3 DNA: TGTGCCAGCAGCGGCGGGGCTTACACCGGGGAGCTGTTTTTT. Full variable domain (remainder filled in from reference TRBV7-2 and TRBJ2-2): GAGVSQSPSNKVTEKGKDVELRCDPISGHTALYWYRQSLGQGLEFLIYFQGNSAPDKSGLPSDRFSAERTGGSVSTLTIQRTQQEDSAVYLCASSGGAYTGELFFGEGSRLTVL.

The chain employs TRBV12-3 or TRBV12-4 and TRBJ2-3; no clear D. The CDR3 extends over 14 amino acids. Trimming pared 6 bases from V and 3 bases from J, leaving 13 bases between. CDR3: CASSHTSDTDTQYF. The CDR3 region has the DNA TGTGCCAGCAGCCACACTTCGGATACAGATACGCAGTATTTT.

This clonotype was seen only once. This chain joins TRBV30 and TRBJ1-5; D gene ambiguous. The germline gives CDR1 GTSNPN, CDR2 SVGIG (reference sequence). The CDR3 contains 14 residues. V lost 0 bases to trimming and J lost 3 bases, with 9 bases between them. CDR3 protein: CAWSVPQLNQPQHF. The CDR3 nucleotides are TGTGCCTGGAGTGTACCACAGCTCAATCAGCCCCAGCATTTT.

Only a few counts were recorded for this clonotype. The chain uses TRBV5-4 and TRBJ1-1; D gene uncertain. Trimming left V 5 bases short and J 1 base short, with 9 bases between. CDR3 length equals 13 residues. Germline values: CDR1 SGHNT, CDR2 YYREEE (reference sequence). The CDR3 DNA reads TGTGCCAGCAGTCGGGCCGAGAACACTGAAGCTTTCTTT. Protein: CASSRAENTEAFF.